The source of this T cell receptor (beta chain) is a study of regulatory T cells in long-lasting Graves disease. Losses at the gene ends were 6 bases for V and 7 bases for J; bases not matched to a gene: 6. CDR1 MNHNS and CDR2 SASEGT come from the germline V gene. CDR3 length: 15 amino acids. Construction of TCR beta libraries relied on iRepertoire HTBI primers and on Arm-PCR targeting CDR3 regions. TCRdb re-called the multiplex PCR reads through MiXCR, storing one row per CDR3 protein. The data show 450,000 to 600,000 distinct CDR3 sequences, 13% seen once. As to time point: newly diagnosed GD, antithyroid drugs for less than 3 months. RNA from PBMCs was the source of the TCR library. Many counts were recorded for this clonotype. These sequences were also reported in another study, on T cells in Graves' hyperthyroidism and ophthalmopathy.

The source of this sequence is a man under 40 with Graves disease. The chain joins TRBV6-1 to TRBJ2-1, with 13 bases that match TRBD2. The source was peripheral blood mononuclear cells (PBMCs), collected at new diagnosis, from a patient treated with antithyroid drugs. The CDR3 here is CASSQPGLAGNEQFF. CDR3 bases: TGTGCCAGCAGCCAACCGGGACTAGCGGGAAATGAGCAGTTCTTC.